The entry below describes one T cell receptor (beta chain). What it binds is unknown. The time point is: pretreatment peripheral blood. This CDR3 region has 14 residues. Deletions cut 4 bases from V and 3 bases from J, with 11 bases between. Germline CDR1 and CDR2: SGHKS and YYEKEE (reference sequence). The data are from a study of PD-L1 blockade in urothelial cancer. Profiling relied on immunoSEQ multiplex PCR, and the TCRdb table lists in-frame clones only, not all of them. Among some 120,000 clones listed, roughly 80% were seen once. Broader study findings: Lower pretreatment blood TCR clonality, under the median, predicted better survival, researchers reported.

The chain is built from TRBV5-5 and TRBJ1-5; a weak D match, TRBD1 (6 bases). This receptor was obtained from a man aged 45-65 years with urothelial cancer. The source was PBMCs, collected around atezolizumab (anti-PD-L1) treatment. This chain's CDR3 is CASSQWTVNQPQHF. Written as DNA, the CDR3 is TGTGCCAGCAGCCAATGGACAGTCAATCAGCCCCAGCATTTT.